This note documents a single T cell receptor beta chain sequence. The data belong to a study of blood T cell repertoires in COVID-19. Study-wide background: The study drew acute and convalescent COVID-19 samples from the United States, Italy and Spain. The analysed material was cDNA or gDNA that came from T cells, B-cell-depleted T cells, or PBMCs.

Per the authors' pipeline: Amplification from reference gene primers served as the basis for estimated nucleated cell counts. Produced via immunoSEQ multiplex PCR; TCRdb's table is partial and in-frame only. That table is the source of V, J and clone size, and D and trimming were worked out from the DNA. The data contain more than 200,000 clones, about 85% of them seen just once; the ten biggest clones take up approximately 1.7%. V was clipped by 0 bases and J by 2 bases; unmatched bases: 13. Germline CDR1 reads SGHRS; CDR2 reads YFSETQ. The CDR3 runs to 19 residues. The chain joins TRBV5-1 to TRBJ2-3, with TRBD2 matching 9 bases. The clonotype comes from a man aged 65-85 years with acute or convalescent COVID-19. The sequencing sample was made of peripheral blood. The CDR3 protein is CASSLGQGRTSVSTDTQYF. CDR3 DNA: TGCGCCAGCAGCTTGGGACAGGGCAGGACTAGCGTTTCCACAGATACGCAGTATTTT.